This is a list of T cell receptor beta chains from one sample in a study of blood T cell repertoires in COVID-19. Libraries were prepared by immunoSEQ multiplex PCR; TCRdb keeps only in-frame clonotypes and omits some of them. The sample consists of under 60,000 clones, 83% of them appearing once. Sequenced material: peripheral blood. These receptors were collected from a human donor in a cohort sampled during active COVID-19. CDR3s include the opening cysteine and the closing phenylalanine or tryptophan. A D gene is named only where the DNA matches it firmly. Not every row has a clone size; where given, it reads once, few, many or a size class.

abundance: .; j_gene: TRBJ2-7; v_gene: TRBV9; d_gene: .; CDR3nt: TGTGCCAGCAGCGCTGGCCCCGGACTCTACGAGCAGTACTTC; CDR3aa: CASSAGPGLYEQYF
abundance: .; j_gene: TRBJ2-1; v_gene: TRBV5-5; d_gene: .; CDR3nt: TGTGCCAGCAGCTTTGTACAGCCCAATGAGCAGTTCTTC; CDR3aa: CASSFVQPNEQFF
abundance: .; j_gene: TRBJ1-6; v_gene: TRBV11-2; d_gene: .; CDR3nt: TGTGCCAGCAGCTTAGATCCGTTGGCAGGGTCTCGACATTCACCCCTCCACTTT; CDR3aa: CASSLDPLAGSRHSPLHF
abundance: .; j_gene: TRBJ2-3; v_gene: TRBV12-5; d_gene: TRBD2; CDR3nt: TGTGCTAGTGCCCCGGGACTAGCAACTAGCACAGATACGCAGTATTTT; CDR3aa: CASAPGLATSTDTQYF
abundance: .; j_gene: TRBJ1-6; v_gene: TRBV6-5; d_gene: .; CDR3nt: TGTGCCAGCAGTTCCTATTCTAATAATTCACCCCTCCACTTT; CDR3aa: CASSSYSNNSPLHF
abundance: .; j_gene: TRBJ1-5; v_gene: TRBV3-1/TRBV3-2; d_gene: .; CDR3nt: TGTGCCAGCAGCCACGGCGGCAGGGATCGGAATCAGCCCCAGCATTTT; CDR3aa: CASSHGGRDRNQPQHF
abundance: .; j_gene: TRBJ2-3; v_gene: TRBV7-2; d_gene: TRBD1; CDR3nt: TGTGCCAGCAGCATACAGACAGGGAGCACAGATACGCAGTATTTT; CDR3aa: CASSIQTGSTDTQYF
abundance: .; j_gene: TRBJ2-2; v_gene: TRBV19; d_gene: .; CDR3nt: TGTGCCAGTAGACTAGTCCCTGGGGAGCTGTTTTTT; CDR3aa: CASRLVPGELFF
abundance: .; j_gene: TRBJ2-3; v_gene: TRBV7-2; d_gene: TRBD1; CDR3nt: TGTGCCAGCAGCCATGGACAGGGGGCCGATACGCAGTATTTT; CDR3aa: CASSHGQGADTQYF
abundance: few; j_gene: TRBJ1-6; v_gene: TRBV18; d_gene: .; CDR3nt: TGTGCCAGCTCACCTCAGAATTCACCCCTCCACTTT; CDR3aa: CASSPQNSPLHF
abundance: .; j_gene: TRBJ1-2; v_gene: TRBV5-1; d_gene: .; CDR3nt: TGCGCCAGCAGCTTGGCCAGTGATAACTATGGCTACACCTTC; CDR3aa: CASSLASDNYGYTF
abundance: .; j_gene: TRBJ2-4; v_gene: TRBV6-5; d_gene: TRBD1; CDR3nt: TGTGCCAGCAGTCTGGACAGGGGAGGAAACATTCAGTACTTC; CDR3aa: CASSLDRGGNIQYF
abundance: once; j_gene: TRBJ1-5; v_gene: TRBV5-1; d_gene: TRBD1; CDR3nt: TGCGCCAGCCGTGTCGGGACAGGGACAATGCAGCCCCAGCATTTT; CDR3aa: CASRVGTGTMQPQHF
abundance: .; j_gene: TRBJ2-7; v_gene: TRBV19; d_gene: TRBD1; CDR3nt: TGTGCCAGTAGTACCTGGGACAGGGCCTACGAGCAGTACTTC; CDR3aa: CASSTWDRAYEQYF
abundance: .; j_gene: TRBJ2-3; v_gene: TRBV10-3; d_gene: TRBD2; CDR3nt: TGTGCCGCGAGCGGGGAGACAGATACGCAGTATTTT; CDR3aa: CAASGETDTQYF
abundance: .; j_gene: TRBJ1-6; v_gene: TRBV6-5; d_gene: .; CDR3nt: TGTGCCAGCGGGGGCCTACCAATTAATTCACCCCTCCACTTT; CDR3aa: CASGGLPINSPLHF
abundance: .; j_gene: TRBJ1-5; v_gene: TRBV7-2; d_gene: .; CDR3nt: TGTGCCAGCAGCCCCGGTGGGCCCCAGCATTTT; CDR3aa: CASSPGGPQHF
abundance: .; j_gene: TRBJ2-5; v_gene: TRBV9; d_gene: .; CDR3nt: TGTGCCAGCAGCGTAGGTGATAGTTATATTCAAGAGACCCAGTACTTC; CDR3aa: CASSVGDSYIQETQYF
abundance: once; j_gene: TRBJ2-2; v_gene: TRBV6-2/TRBV6-3; d_gene: .; CDR3nt: TGTGCCAGCAGTTATTTCACGGTCACCGGGGAGCTGTTTTTT; CDR3aa: CASSYFTVTGELFF
abundance: .; j_gene: TRBJ1-2; v_gene: TRBV27; d_gene: .; CDR3nt: TGTGCCAGCAGTTTAATGCAGGGTCGCGGCTACACCTTC; CDR3aa: CASSLMQGRGYTF
abundance: once; j_gene: TRBJ2-1; v_gene: TRBV19; d_gene: TRBD2; CDR3nt: TGTGCCAGTAGCCGTAGCGGGAGGGGATTGAATGAGCAGTTCTTC; CDR3aa: CASSRSGRGLNEQFF
abundance: .; j_gene: TRBJ2-1; v_gene: TRBV4-3; d_gene: TRBD1; CDR3nt: TGCGCCAGCAGCCCGGGACAGATCTCCTACAATGAGCAGTTCTTC; CDR3aa: CASSPGQISYNEQFF
abundance: .; j_gene: TRBJ1-3; v_gene: TRBV9; d_gene: TRBD1; CDR3nt: TGTGCCAGCAGCGTAGGGGGGACAGGGACTGGAAACACCATATATTTT; CDR3aa: CASSVGGTGTGNTIYF
abundance: .; j_gene: TRBJ2-2; v_gene: TRBV10-1; d_gene: .; CDR3nt: TGCGCCAGCAGTGGCCGCAGATCGCCTACCGGGGAGCTGTTTTTT; CDR3aa: CASSGRRSPTGELFF
abundance: .; j_gene: TRBJ2-3; v_gene: TRBV28; d_gene: .; CDR3nt: TGTGCCAGCAGTTTAACCGGGGGTGGGACAGATACGCAGTATTTT; CDR3aa: CASSLTGGGTDTQYF
abundance: .; j_gene: TRBJ2-7; v_gene: TRBV11-1; d_gene: .; CDR3nt: TGTGCCAGCAGCCCCAGGGCATCCTTCTACGAGCAGTACTTC; CDR3aa: CASSPRASFYEQYF
abundance: .; j_gene: TRBJ1-2; v_gene: TRBV2; d_gene: .; CDR3nt: TGTGCCAGCAGTGAAGAACGAGCCTATGGCTACACCTTC; CDR3aa: CASSEERAYGYTF